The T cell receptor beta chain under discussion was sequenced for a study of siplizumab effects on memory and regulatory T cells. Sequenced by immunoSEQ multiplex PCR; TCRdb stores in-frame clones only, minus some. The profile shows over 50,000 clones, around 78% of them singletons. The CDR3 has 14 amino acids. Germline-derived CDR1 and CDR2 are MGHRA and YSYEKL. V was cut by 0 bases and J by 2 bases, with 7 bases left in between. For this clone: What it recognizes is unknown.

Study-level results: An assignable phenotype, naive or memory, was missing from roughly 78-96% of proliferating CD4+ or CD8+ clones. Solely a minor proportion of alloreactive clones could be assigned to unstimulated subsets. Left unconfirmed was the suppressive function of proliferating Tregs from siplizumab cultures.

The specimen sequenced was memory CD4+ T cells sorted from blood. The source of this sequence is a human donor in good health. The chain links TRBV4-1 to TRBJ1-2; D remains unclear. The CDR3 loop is CASSQDLTNYGYTF. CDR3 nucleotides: TGCGCCAGCAGCCAAGATCTCACCAACTATGGCTACACCTTC.